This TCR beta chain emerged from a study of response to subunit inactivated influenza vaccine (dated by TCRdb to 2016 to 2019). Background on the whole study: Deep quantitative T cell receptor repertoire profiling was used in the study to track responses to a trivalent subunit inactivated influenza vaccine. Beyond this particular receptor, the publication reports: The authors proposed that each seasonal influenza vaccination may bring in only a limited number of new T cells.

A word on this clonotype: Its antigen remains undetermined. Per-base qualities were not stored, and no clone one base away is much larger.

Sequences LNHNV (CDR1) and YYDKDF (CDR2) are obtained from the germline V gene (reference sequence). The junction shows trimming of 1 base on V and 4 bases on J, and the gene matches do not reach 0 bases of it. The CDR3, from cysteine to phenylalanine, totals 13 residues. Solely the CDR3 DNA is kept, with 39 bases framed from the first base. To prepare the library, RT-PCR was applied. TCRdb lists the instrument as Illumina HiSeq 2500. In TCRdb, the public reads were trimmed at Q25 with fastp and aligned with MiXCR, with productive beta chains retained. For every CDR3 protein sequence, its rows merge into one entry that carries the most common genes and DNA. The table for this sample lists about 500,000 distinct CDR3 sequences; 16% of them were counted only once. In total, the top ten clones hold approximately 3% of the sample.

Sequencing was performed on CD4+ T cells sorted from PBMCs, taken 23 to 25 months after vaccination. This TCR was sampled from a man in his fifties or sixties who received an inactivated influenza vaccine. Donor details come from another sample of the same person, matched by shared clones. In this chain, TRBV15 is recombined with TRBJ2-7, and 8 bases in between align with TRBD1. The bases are TGTGCCACCAGCAGAGGGACAGGGTACGAGCAGTACTTC. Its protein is CATSRGTGYEQYF.